One and the same sample provided the 30 T cell receptor beta chains below, sequenced in a study of control samples from healthy donors and cancer patients. Libraries were prepared by immunoSEQ multiplex PCR; TCRdb keeps only in-frame clonotypes and omits some of them. The profile covers approximately 12,000 clones, with approximately 93% appearing a single time and over 25% taken by the ten largest. The sequenced sample was PBMCs. Receptors were obtained from a man between 65 and 85 years old with head and neck cancer.

The chain joins TRBV29-1 to TRBJ2-5; D gene uncertain. The V gene's germline CDR1 is SQVTM and CDR2 ANQGSEA. Trimming stripped 3 bases from V and 1 base from J, with 6 bases between. CDR3 size: 12 residues. This CDR3 is CSVEGFQETQYF. CDR3 nucleotide sequence: TGCAGCGTTGAGGGGTTCCAAGAGACCCAGTACTTC.

The rearrangement joins TRBV3-1 (or the pseudogene TRBV3-2) to TRBJ1-1; D call uncertain. The length of the CDR3 is 14 residues. Per the germline V gene, CDR1 is LGHDT and CDR2 is YNNKEL (reference sequence). Trimming removed 0 bases at V and 7 bases at J, with 12 bases between. The CDR3 sequence is CASSQDLRTIEAFF. The DNA for the CDR3 is TGTGCCAGCAGCCAAGATTTACGGACCATTGAAGCTTTCTTT.

V usage is TRBV19 and J usage is TRBJ2-7; D possibly corresponds to TRBD2 (5 bases). Germline V gives CDR1 LNHDA, CDR2 SQIVND (reference sequence). The CDR3 spans 15 residues. Trimming pared 2 bases from V and 1 base from J, leaving 12 bases between. The CDR3 DNA follows: TGTGCCAGTAGTATATATGGACCGGGGTCCTACGAGCAGTACTTC. Encoded protein: CASSIYGPGSYEQYF.

CDR3 amino acids: CASSLVGLGQTNSPLHF. CDR3 nucleotide sequence: TGCGCCAGCAGCTTGGTGGGGCTGGGACAGACTAATTCACCCCTCCACTTT. This chain joins TRBV5-1 and TRBJ1-6, with 7 positions matching TRBD1. CDR1 and CDR2 from the germline V gene are SGHRS and YFSETQ. CDR3 size: 17 residues. Trimming at V came to 0 bases and at J to 6 bases, leaving 9 bases not matched to a gene.

Written as DNA, the CDR3 is TGTGCCAGCAGCTTGGATCGCGGGAGGAGCACAGATACGCAGTATTTT. Its protein product is CASSLDRGRSTDTQYF. The rearrangement uses TRBV5-6 and TRBJ2-3, with 8 bases lining up with TRBD2. Germline trimming cut 0 bases from V and 0 bases from J; bases unmatched to any gene: 3. Germline V lookup: CDR1 SGHDT, CDR2 YYEEEE. The CDR3 sequence is 16 residues long.

The CDR3 is CASSNHPAGRGGGELFF. DNA of the CDR3: TGCGCCAGCAGCAATCACCCGGCAGGGCGAGGCGGCGGGGAGCTGTTTTTT. The gene calls are TRBV5-1 and TRBJ2-2; a weak D match, TRBD1 (5 bases). The CDR3 has 17 residues. Trimming shortened V by 4 bases and J by 7 bases, and 23 bases separated the two germline ends. Germline assignment: CDR1 SGHRS and CDR2 YFSETQ.

V usage is TRBV10-2 and J usage is TRBJ1-6, with D possibly matching TRBD1 (5 bases). Trimming left V 6 bases short and J 7 bases short, with 22 bases between. The CDR3 runs 17 residues. Germline-derived CDR1 and CDR2 are WSHSY and SAAADI. CDR3 protein: CASSTQAFGAANSPLHF. The CDR3 coding sequence is TGCGCCAGCAGCACCCAGGCATTCGGGGCAGCAAATTCACCCCTCCACTTT.

CDR3 coding DNA: TGCGCCAGCAGCGCAGTCCAGAGCACAGATACGCAGTATTTT. It is translated as CASSAVQSTDTQYF. The rearrangement uses TRBV5-1 and TRBJ2-3; D not certain. V shed 4 bases and J shed 0 bases, with 9 bases lying between them. CDR1 SGHRS and CDR2 YFSETQ come from the germline V gene. There are 14 residues in the CDR3.

The chain uses TRBV5-1 and TRBJ1-3; D gene unclear. Trimming shortened V by 1 base and J by 3 bases, and 8 bases separated the two germline ends. This CDR3 region has 14 residues. Germline CDR1 and CDR2: SGHRS and YFSETQ. The CDR3 is CASSLTGRGNTIYF. The CDR3 nucleotides read TGCGCCAGCAGCTTGACCGGGCGTGGAAACACCATATATTTT.

V is TRBV6-5 and J is TRBJ2-5, with 7 nucleotides matching TRBD2. The CDR3 contains 15 residues. With 6 bases clipped from V and 5 bases from J, the junction kept 12 bases outside the gene matches. CDR1 is MNHEY, CDR2 SVGAGI, per germline. CDR3 region: CASSPLGEGDETQYF. The CDR3 DNA sequence: TGTGCCAGCAGCCCCCTGGGGGAGGGTGATGAGACCCAGTACTTC.

This chain uses TRBV30 with TRBJ2-3; the match to TRBD2 covers 11 bases. The J segment lost 3 bases and the V segment lost 4 bases, leaving 6 bases of the junction unmatched. CDR1 and CDR2 (germline): GTSNPN, SVGIG (reference sequence). CDR3 length: 15 residues. The CDR3 sequence: CAWTLSSGRTDTQYF. The DNA of the CDR3 is TGTGCCTGGACCTTATCTAGCGGGAGGACAGATACGCAGTATTTT.

The J gene is TRBJ2-3, the V gene TRBV18, with 7 bases matching TRBD2. V was pared by 2 bases and J by 5 bases, with 7 bases of the junction left unmatched. The CDR3 has 15 residues. Germline V gene data show CDR1 as KGHSH and CDR2 as LQKENI. The CDR3 DNA follows: TGTGCCAGCTCACCAGGCGCTAGCGGAAGAGATACGCAGTATTTT. It yields the protein CASSPGASGRDTQYF.

The chain recombines TRBV5-1 with TRBJ2-7; D is tentatively TRBD1 or TRBD2 (5 bases each). This CDR3 has 13 amino acids. Looked up from germline, CDR1 is SGHRS and CDR2 is YFSETQ. V was pared by 0 bases and J by 6 bases, with 10 bases between. In DNA, the CDR3 is TGCGCCAGCAGCTTGGGGGACGTGACCGAGCAGTACTTC. The encoded protein is CASSLGDVTEQYF.

This chain joins TRBV9 and TRBJ1-5; D is undetermined. The CDR3 length is 15 residues. Germline V lookup: CDR1 SGDLS, CDR2 YYNGEE. V was trimmed by 4 bases and J by 3 bases, leaving 14 bases between them. Here the CDR3 reads CASSKDSSFNQPQHF. CDR3 bases: TGTGCCAGCAGCAAGGACTCCAGTTTCAATCAGCCCCAGCATTTT.

The chain carries TRBV5-1 and TRBJ2-5, with D tentatively TRBD1 (6 bases). The V end lost 0 bases, the J end lost 2 bases, and 14 bases lay between the germline ends. The CDR3 is 16 amino acids. The V gene's germline CDR1 is SGHRS and CDR2 YFSETQ. The DNA for the CDR3 is TGCGCCAGCAGCTTGGACATGGACAGTTTACAAGAGACCCAGTACTTC. Translation: CASSLDMDSLQETQYF.

This clone is large within its sample. The V call is TRBV3-1 (or the pseudogene TRBV3-2), the J call TRBJ1-2; D unresolved. CDR3 size: 11 residues. Trimming cost V 4 bases and J 6 bases, with 6 bases left between them. Germline values: CDR1 LGHDT, CDR2 YNNKEL (reference sequence). CDR3 sequence reads: CASSRSHGYTF. The CDR3 DNA reads as TGTGCCAGCAGCCGCTCACATGGCTACACCTTC.

The CDR3 coding sequence is TGTGCCAGCAGCTCGGGGGGTAGAAAGTTTAACTATGGCTACACCTTC. It translates to CASSSGGRKFNYGYTF. V and J are TRBV11-2 and TRBJ1-2, with a possible D match to TRBD1 (5 bases). CDR1 and CDR2 (germline): SGHAT, FQNNGV. V lost 4 bases to trimming and J lost 1 base, with 16 bases between them. The CDR3 consists of 16 residues.

The rearrangement uses TRBV15 and TRBJ1-1, with TRBD1 matching 11 bases. There are 18 residues in the CDR3. The germline CDR1 and CDR2 sequences are LNHNV and YYDKDF (reference sequence). V dropped 0 bases and J dropped 2; count of bases not matched to a gene: 8. CDR3 DNA sequence: TGTGCCACCAGCAGAGATATGGGACAGGGGGGCGGCAACACTGAAGCTTTCTTT. Protein sequence: CATSRDMGQGGGNTEAFF.

The chain is built from TRBV6-5 and TRBJ1-4, with TRBD1 as a possible D gene (5 bases). CDR1 MNHEY and CDR2 SVGAGI come from the germline V gene. CDR3 size: 16 residues. Trimming took 0 bases from V and 4 from J, leaving 12 bases between them. In DNA, the CDR3 is TGTGCCAGCAGTTACTCGGGGGGGGGTAATAATGAAAAACTGTTTTTT. This gives the protein CASSYSGGGNNEKLFF.

The V and J genes are TRBV19 and TRBJ2-5; 8 positions agree with TRBD2. The CDR3 covers 16 residues. V lost 1 base to trimming and J lost 2 bases; unmatched junction nucleotides: 6. CDR1 is LNHDA, CDR2 SQIVND, per germline (reference sequence). The chain's CDR3 is CASSIGLAGPQETQYF. The CDR3 DNA is TGTGCCAGTAGTATAGGTCTAGCGGGCCCACAAGAGACCCAGTACTTC. Full variable domain (rest looked up from reference TRBV19 and TRBJ2-5): DGGITQSPKYLFRKEGQNVTLSCEQNLNHDAMYWYRQDPGQGLRLIYYSQIVNDFQKGDIAEGYSVSREKKESFPLTVTSAQKNPTAFYLCASSIGLAGPQETQYFGPGTRLLVL.

CDR3 protein: CASSSTGLGAGALDEQYF. CDR3 nucleotide sequence: TGTGCCAGCAGTTCTACAGGGCTGGGGGCGGGGGCCTTGGACGAGCAGTACTTC. V and J are TRBV28 and TRBJ2-7, with D tentatively TRBD2 (7 bases). With 4 bases removed from V and 5 bases from J, the gap between germline ends came to 27 bases. CDR1 is MDHEN and CDR2 is SYDVKM in the germline V gene. The CDR3 spans 18 residues.

J is TRBJ2-3 and V is TRBV28; D might be TRBD1 or TRBD2, each matching 6 bases. Looked up from germline, CDR1 is MDHEN and CDR2 is SYDVKM. Trimming removed 2 bases from V and 2 bases from J, with 17 bases in between. CDR3 size: 17 residues. CDR3 in amino acids: CASSLPRRGLNTDTQYF. CDR3 nucleotide sequence: TGTGCCAGCAGTTTACCCCGCCGGGGGCTGAACACAGATACGCAGTATTTT.

This sequence joins TRBV7-3 and TRBJ2-1; D gene uncertain. There are 15 residues in the CDR3. The ends were cut back, 2 bases at V and 3 bases at J, with 11 bases in the middle. The germline CDR1 and CDR2 sequences are SGHTA and FQGTGA. The CDR3: CASSLLGGNYNEQFF. In DNA, the CDR3 is TGTGCCAGCAGCTTATTAGGCGGCAACTACAATGAGCAGTTCTTC. The full variable domain, with the rest looked up from reference TRBV7-3 and TRBJ2-1, is GAGVSQTPSNKVTEKGKYVELRCDPISGHTALYWYRQSLGQGPEFLIYFQGTGAADDSGLPNDRFFAVRPEGSVSTLKIQRTERGDSAVYLCASSLLGGNYNEQFFGPGTRLTVL.

The rearrangement joins TRBV19 to TRBJ1-5; D may be TRBD1 (5 bases). Germline CDR1 reads LNHDA; CDR2 reads SQIVND (reference sequence). The CDR3 is made up of 15 amino acids. V lost 6 bases, J lost 5 bases, and 17 bases lay in between. The CDR3 protein is CASRWDARDDQPQHF. Written as DNA, the CDR3 is TGTGCCAGTAGATGGGACGCCCGGGACGATCAGCCCCAGCATTTT.

This CDR3 is CSVAGTGDGEQYF. CDR3 nucleotide sequence: TGCAGCGTTGCCGGGACAGGGGACGGGGAGCAGTACTTC. The chain has TRBV29-1 and TRBJ2-7; 10 nucleotides line up with TRBD1. The V gene's germline CDR1 is SQVTM and CDR2 ANQGSEA. The CDR3 consists of 13 residues. J gave up 7 bases and V 4 bases, and 7 bases lay outside the gene matches.

CDR3 protein: CASRGVDTEAFF. DNA of the CDR3: TGCGCCAGCAGGGGGGTTGACACTGAAGCTTTCTTT. This chain connects TRBV5-1 to TRBJ1-1, with D maybe TRBD1 (5 bases). Germline values: CDR1 SGHRS, CDR2 YFSETQ. Between the trimmed V and J ends, which lost 5 bases and 3 bases, there was a span of 8 bases. This CDR3 is 12 amino acids long.

The rearrangement uses TRBV4-1 and TRBJ2-2; no reliable D call. Germline CDR1 reads MGHRA; CDR2 reads YSYEKL. The CDR3 has 15 amino acids. Trimming removed 4 bases at V and 0 bases at J, with 9 bases between. This CDR3 is CASSRANPNTGELFF. The CDR3 bases are TGCGCCAGCAGCCGGGCAAACCCGAACACCGGGGAGCTGTTTTTT.

The V gene is TRBV2, the J gene TRBJ2-7, with TRBD2 matching 13 bases. V was clipped by 7 bases and J by 5 bases; unmatched bases: 8. CDR1 and CDR2 (germline): SNHLY, FYNNEI. The CDR3 extends over 15 amino acids. CDR3 region: CASKEGLAGVHEQYF. The CDR3 DNA reads as TGTGCCAGCAAAGAAGGACTAGCGGGGGTCCACGAGCAGTACTTC.

The gene calls are TRBV18 and TRBJ2-7, with 9 bases that match TRBD1. From germline, CDR1 is KGHSH and CDR2 LQKENI. CDR3 length: 14 amino acids. With V trimmed by 4 bases and J by 5 bases, 6 bases remained unmatched. This chain's CDR3 is CASSRNRGPHEQYF. The DNA of the CDR3 is TGTGCCAGCTCACGTAACAGGGGGCCCCACGAGCAGTACTTC.

The genes are TRBV28 and TRBJ1-2, with 11 bases lining up with TRBD1. The CDR3 spans 15 residues. The trim removed 7 bases at V and 6 bases at J, leaving 10 bases unmatched. Per germline, CDR1 MDHEN and CDR2 SYDVKM. CDR3 sequence reads: CASITGQGASDGYTF. The CDR3 region has the DNA TGTGCCAGCATAACCGGACAGGGGGCTTCAGATGGCTACACCTTC.